The clone carrying this TCR beta chain was picked up many times. Total RNA was extracted from unfractionated whole blood. The sample comes from a study of human T cells and chemical hapten exposure. TCRdb itself ran the 5' RACE reads through MiXCR, one entry per CDR3 protein. Of about 140,000 distinct CDR3 sequences listed, roughly 4% are singletons. Germline V lookup: CDR1 SGHNT, CDR2 YYREEE (reference sequence). Trimming removed 0 bases from V and 2 bases from J, with 9 bases in between. The CDR3 is made up of 14 amino acids. This TCR was sampled from a female donor in good health. The rearrangement joins TRBV5-4 to TRBJ2-7; D call uncertain. The CDR3 nucleotides read TGTGCCAGCAGCTTGGTACAGCAAACCTACGAGCAGTACTTC. As protein: CASSLVQQTYEQYF.